The table lists the clone carrying this T cell receptor beta chain with a few counts. Its antigen remains unknown. This entry is derived from a study of CD8+ T cells in alopecia areata. Turning to the study itself: For the treated group, dosing was oral tofacitinib at 5 to 10 mg twice daily. Study results and limitations: Since there was just one nonresponder, nobody can yet say how baseline CD8+ expansion ties to response.

Reverse transcribed after extraction, RNA yielded cDNA as the sequencing template. Produced via immunoSEQ multiplex PCR; TCRdb's table is partial and in-frame only. Altogether about 100,000 clones are present, about 40% being singletons, with the ten largest covering less than 20%. Indicated treatment: oral pan-JAK inhibitor, 5-10 mg twice daily. Material: CD8+ T cells sorted from blood, obtained at week 24, from a patient treated with tofacitinib. The TCR originated in a human donor with alopecia areata.

DNA for the CDR3: TGCGCCAGCAGCGGGGTACGAGGAAGCGAGCAGTACTTC. Encoded protein: CASSGVRGSEQYF. The rearrangement uses TRBV5-1 and TRBJ2-7; D is unclear. Germline V gene lookup returns CDR1 SGHRS and CDR2 YFSETQ. The CDR3 loop spans 13 amino acids. Trimming left V 4 bases short and J 6 bases short, with 14 bases between.